This T cell receptor (beta chain) was sequenced during a study of immune evolution from preneoplasia to lung adenocarcinoma. Measured with immunoSEQ multiplex PCR; TCRdb has only the in-frame clones, and not every one. The sample shows about 7,400 clones, around 79% of them seen only once. V lost 0 bases and J lost 6, with 13 bases in between. Germline V gene sequence: CDR1 SGHRS, CDR2 YFSETQ. The CDR3 has 14 residues. This rearrangement joins TRBV5-1 to TRBJ2-7; TRBD2 is a possible D gene (6 bases). Sequencing was carried out using FFPE minimally invasive lung adenocarcinoma tissue. The receptor's source is a person between 65 and 79 years old with lung adenocarcinoma. CDR3 region: CASSLDGGPGEQYF. The CDR3 coding sequence is TGCGCCAGCAGCTTGGATGGAGGGCCGGGCGAGCAGTACTTC.